A selection of T cell receptor beta chains follows, all from one sample in a study of T cells in Graves' hyperthyroidism and ophthalmopathy. TCRdb reanalysed the multiplex PCR reads using MiXCR and keeps one entry per CDR3 protein. The table has about 410,000 distinct CDR3 sequences, approximately 14% seen once. Sequencing used blood. These receptors were obtained from a man younger than 30 with Graves' ophthalmopathy. The conserved cysteine and the conserved F or W are not part of the CDR3 here. The size of a clone is reported for some rows only, either as once, few or many, or as a class for expanded clones.

V gene	clone size	J gene	CDR3 protein
TRBV6-1	many	TRBJ2-7	ASSPTTGTGPDEQY
TRBV27	many	TRBJ1-5	ASSLSRGGERGNQPQH
TRBV3-1	many	TRBJ1-1	ASSQAGQTAF
TRBV12-3/TRBV12-4	many	TRBJ2-1	ASRKRGLAGGPGEQF
TRBV24-1	many	TRBJ1-5	ATSDTDRDNQPQH
TRBV18	many	TRBJ1-2	ASSQERGGGYT
TRBV12-3/TRBV12-4	many	TRBJ2-7	ASSGTGRTYEQY
TRBV7-8	many	TRBJ1-2	ASSPSPDSQGYT
TRBV28	-	TRBJ2-5	ASSFVGQAEETQY
TRBV5-1	many	TRBJ1-1	ASSLEPGARIQSVAF
TRBV7-2	-	TRBJ2-3	ASSLAGPDDTQY
TRBV2	many	TRBJ2-2	ASSGQGAGELF
TRBV6-5	many	TRBJ1-1	ASSYSVFGEAF
TRBV7-9	many	TRBJ2-2	ASRRDASGSGELF
TRBV6-1	many	TRBJ2-5	ASSEERGRGTQY
TRBV5-1	many	TRBJ2-3	ASSGGRGPDTQY
TRBV7-2	-	TRBJ2-5	ASSLEASGASQETQY
TRBV14	-	TRBJ2-1	ASSQRGDNYNEQF
TRBV6-1	few	TRBJ2-7	ASSTQGSYEQY
TRBV29-1	many	TRBJ2-1	SVAKGNDNEQF
TRBV3-1	-	TRBJ2-5	ASSQDRRGHQY
TRBV6-9	many	TRBJ2-6	ASAWTGPGANVLT
TRBV7-2	many	TRBJ2-3	ASSLWSTDTQY
TRBV6-2/TRBV6-3	many	TRBJ2-3	ASSCLVAGGCTDTQY
TRBV5-1	few	TRBJ2-7	ASSLGDLLGGEQY
TRBV7-9	few	TRBJ2-2	ASSNKHRGENTGELF
TRBV28	many	TRBJ1-5	ASRKYSNQPQH
TRBV12-3/TRBV12-4	many	TRBJ1-1	ASRRQGARTEAF
TRBV11-2	many	TRBJ2-5	ASSQQGNQETQY
TRBV7-2	many	TRBJ2-5	ASSRSGTGWGETQY
TRBV20-1	many	TRBJ1-5	SAVGHLNQPQH
TRBV7-6	many	TRBJ2-3	ASSRTGTSGRTDTQY
TRBV20-1	few	TRBJ2-6	SAREAGAGANVLT
TRBV5-1	-	TRBJ2-1	ASSAGGAVYNEQF
TRBV24-1	many	TRBJ2-7	ATSDHRGQQY
TRBV5-1	many	TRBJ2-7	ASTKSWAVGSDYEQY
TRBV12-3/TRBV12-4	many	TRBJ2-3	ASSFDVLSTDTQY
TRBV20-1	many	TRBJ1-1	SATTGGLNTEAF
TRBV12-3/TRBV12-4	many	TRBJ1-3	ASRPQSSGNTIY
TRBV18	-	TRBJ1-1	ASSPETGDTEAF
TRBV14	-	-	ASSHAGSQETQF
TRBV5-1	many	TRBJ2-3	ASREQRGSTDTQY
TRBV13	many	TRBJ2-7	ASSSRSGGLEQY
TRBV6-1	many	TRBJ1-2	ASREQGANGYT
TRBV7-2	many	TRBJ2-3	ASTSTPGLAGTDTQY
TRBV29-1	many	TRBJ2-7	SVEGLDIRGSAYEQY
TRBV9	few	TRBJ1-1	ASSKDRGERTEAF
TRBV12-3/TRBV12-4	many	TRBJ2-3	ASSLWGRDTQY
TRBV30	few	TRBJ2-7	AWSQGSSYEQY
TRBV5-1	few	TRBJ1-4	ASSFLLSGQGSEKLF
TRBV12-3/TRBV12-4	many	TRBJ2-3	ASSWGTLTDTQY
TRBV20-1	many	TRBJ2-3	SARASFDTQY
TRBV11-2	many	TRBJ2-7	ASSRPPGTVSSYEQY
TRBV6-5	-	TRBJ2-1	ASSYPGPNEQF
TRBV5-1	many	TRBJ1-4	ASSHQGVGTNEKLF